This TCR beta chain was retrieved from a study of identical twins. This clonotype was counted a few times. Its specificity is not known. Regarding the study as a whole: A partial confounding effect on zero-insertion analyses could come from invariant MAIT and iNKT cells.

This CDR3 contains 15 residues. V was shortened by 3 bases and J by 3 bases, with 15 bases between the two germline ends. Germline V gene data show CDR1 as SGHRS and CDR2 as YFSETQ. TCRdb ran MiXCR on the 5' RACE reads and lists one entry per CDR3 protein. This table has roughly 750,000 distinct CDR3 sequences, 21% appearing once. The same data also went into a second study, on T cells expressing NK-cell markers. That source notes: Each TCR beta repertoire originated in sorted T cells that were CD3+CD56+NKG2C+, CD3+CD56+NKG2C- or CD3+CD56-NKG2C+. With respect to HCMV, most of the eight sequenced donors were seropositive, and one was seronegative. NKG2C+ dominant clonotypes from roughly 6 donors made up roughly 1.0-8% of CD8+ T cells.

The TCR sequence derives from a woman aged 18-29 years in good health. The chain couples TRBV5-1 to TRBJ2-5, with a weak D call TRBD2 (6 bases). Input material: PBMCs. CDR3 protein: CASSSTGTPEETQYF. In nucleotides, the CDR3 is TGCGCCAGCAGCTCAACCGGGACTCCGGAAGAGACCCAGTACTTC.